The TCR beta chain under discussion was sequenced for a study of early T cells in non-severe SARS-CoV-2 infection. Study summary: Alpha and beta chains were unpaired, from unsorted whole-blood bulk RNA. Notes on the study in general: Reliance on VDJdb matching favored anti-spike CD8 responses; private and CD4 specificities were missed.

Unmatched junction bases numbered 6, after V lost 5 bases and J lost 3 bases. Germline CDR1 SEHNR, CDR2 FQNEAQ (reference sequence). The length of the CDR3 is 15 residues. The sample holds a few counts of this clonotype. Its antigen is unknown. Each cDNA molecule carried a unique molecular identifier. MiXCR was run by TCRdb on the 5' RACE reads, yielding one entry per CDR3 protein. The sample consists of around 59,000 distinct CDR3 sequences, around 12% of them appearing once. The specimen was whole blood. This clonotype was sampled from an adult who was a healthcare worker with PCR-confirmed SARS-CoV-2 infection or an uninfected control (not recorded which). The rearrangement uses TRBV7-9 and TRBJ2-5, with 10 nucleotides matching TRBD2. The CDR3 loop reads CASSPSGSREETQYF. CDR3 nucleotides: TGTGCCAGCAGCCCTAGCGGGAGCCGGGAAGAGACCCAGTACTTC.